The 25 T cell receptor beta chains below were found in one sample sequenced in a study of blood T cells in healthy people across ages. With a J-beta primer mix and a sample-barcoded 5' primer, a second PCR ran roughly 7 to 11 cycles. Each CDR3 protein is one row after TCRdb ran MiXCR on the 5' RACE reads. The table shows about 1,600,000 distinct CDR3 sequences, with around 39% occurring only once. Input material: blood. These receptors all come from a young woman in good health.

This chain uses TRBV20-1 with TRBJ2-5, with 9 positions matching TRBD2. V shed 0 bases, J shed 11 bases, and the junction held 16 bases outside the gene matches. The CDR3 is 16 amino acids. The V gene's germline CDR1 is DFQATT and CDR2 SNEGSKA (reference sequence). CDR3 loop: CSARDRTSGSYNEQYF. In DNA, the CDR3 is TGCAGTGCTAGAGATCGAACTAGCGGGTCCTACAATGAGCAGTACTTC.

J is TRBJ2-4 and V is TRBV6-1, with 10 bases that match TRBD2. The DNA end is more similar to TRBJ2-7, so the J call may be wrong. This CDR3 is built from 16 residues. CDR1 and CDR2 (germline): MNHNS, SASEGT. CDR3 protein: CASRRTSGALLYEQYF. CDR3 bases: TGTGCCAGCAGAAGGACTAGCGGAGCTCTCCTCTACGAGCAGTACTTC.

This clonotype was seen once. The DNA of the CDR3 is TGTGCCAGCAGCCCCTCCGTGGGAGCGGGTCCAGAGACCCAGTACTTC. It is translated as CASSPSVGAGPETQYF. The gene calls are TRBV11-2 and TRBJ2-7, with D maybe TRBD2 (6 bases). The tail of the sequence fits TRBJ2-5 better, so the J call may be wrong. Germline lookup yields CDR1 SGHAT and CDR2 FQNNGV. There are 16 residues in the CDR3.

This chain connects TRBV2 to TRBJ2-3; 7 positions agree with TRBD2. This CDR3 has 15 amino acids. V was clipped by 2 bases and J by 2 bases; unmatched bases: 4. The germline CDR1 and CDR2 sequences are SNHLY and FYNNEI. The chain's CDR3 is CASSERLAVTDTQYF. CDR3 coding DNA: TGTGCCAGCAGTGAACGCCTAGCGGTCACAGATACGCAGTATTTT.

The V call is TRBV3-1, the J call TRBJ1-6; 8 positions match TRBD1. The V gene end was trimmed by 4 bases and the J gene end by 11 bases; junction bases not matched to a gene: 10. Germline lookup yields CDR1 LGHDT and CDR2 YNNKEL (reference sequence). The CDR3 extends over 15 amino acids. The CDR3 spells CASSLRTGSITPLHF. The CDR3 nucleotides read TGTGCCAGCAGCCTGCGGACAGGGTCCATAACACCCCTCCACTTT.

This chain joins TRBV2 and TRBJ2-3, with 10 bases matching TRBD2. Germline loops: CDR1 SNHLY, CDR2 FYNNEI. The CDR3 covers 15 residues. After removal of 8 bases from V and 2 bases from J, the junction contained 7 bases not matched to a gene. CDR3 residues: CASGLLAGSTDTQYF. The CDR3 bases are TGTGCCAGCGGACTACTAGCGGGGTCCACAGATACGCAGTATTTT.

The genes are TRBV11-1 and TRBJ1-2; D is ambiguous. Trimming left V 0 bases short and J 2 bases short, with 28 bases between. The CDR3 is made up of 21 amino acids. Germline CDR1 is SGHAT and CDR2 is FQDESV (reference sequence). The CDR3 nucleotides read TGTGCCAGCAGCTTAGCTTTCTTGTCGGTCGAGGATACTCGACGGAACTATGGCTACACCTTC. As protein: CASSLAFLSVEDTRRNYGYTF.

The V and J genes are TRBV20-1 and TRBJ1-1; maybe TRBD1 (5 bases). Trimming left V 1 base short and J 1 base short, with 10 bases between. This CDR3 comprises 14 residues. Germline CDR1 DFQATT, CDR2 SNEGSKA (reference sequence). CDR3 coding DNA: TGCAGTGCTAGAGTAAATGACAGGAACACTGAAGCTTTCTTT. It encodes CSARVNDRNTEAFF.

This clonotype was seen more than once but under ten times. V gene TRBV5-1 combines with J gene TRBJ1-6; D is perhaps TRBD1 (5 bases). The CDR3 length is 15 residues. The V gene's germline CDR1 is SGHRS and CDR2 YFSETQ. The ends were cut back, 3 bases at V and 5 bases at J, with 12 bases in the middle. The CDR3: CASSSGARDNSPLHF. DNA of the CDR3: TGCGCCAGCAGCTCTGGGGCACGGGATAATTCACCCCTCCACTTT.

A few counts support this clonotype. The chain employs TRBV12-3 or TRBV12-4 and TRBJ2-7; 7 positions agree with TRBD1. V lost 5 bases to trimming and J lost 1 base; unmatched junction nucleotides: 5. The CDR3 runs to 14 residues. The CDR3 sequence: CASSPGGQSYEQYF. CDR3 DNA sequence: TGTGCCAGCAGTCCAGGGGGACAGTCCTACGAGCAGTACTTC.

On this clonotype itself: Just one base apart from a much larger clone, this may be a read error. This chain links TRBV7-2 with TRBJ1-2; D gene uncertain. This CDR3 comprises 12 residues. CDR1 SGHTA and CDR2 FQGNSA come from the germline V gene. Trimming removed 5 bases at V and 4 bases at J, with 8 bases between. CDR3 DNA: TGTACCAGCAGCCCCACGGTCTATGGCTACACCTTC. This codes for CTSSPTVYGYTF.

This chain joins TRBV12-3 or TRBV12-4 and TRBJ1-4, with D possibly matching TRBD1 (6 bases). Trimming removed 5 bases from V and 0 bases from J, with 13 bases in between. This CDR3 is built from 16 residues. CDR3 nucleotide sequence: TGTGCCAGCAGTCTCGGACAGACAGCAACTAATGAAAAACTGTTTTTT. Translated: CASSLGQTATNEKLFF.

This clonotype has just a few counts. The V and J genes are TRBV20-1 and TRBJ1-1, with D possibly matching TRBD1 (6 bases). The V end lost 4 bases, the J end lost 5 bases, and 14 bases lay between the germline ends. Germline V lookup: CDR1 DFQATT, CDR2 SNEGSKA (reference sequence). CDR3 length: 13 residues. CDR3 coding DNA: TGCAGTGCTACCCAGACAGGCGGGACTGAAGCTTTCTTT. This gives the protein CSATQTGGTEAFF.

The chain recombines TRBV20-1 with TRBJ2-3; the D gene is possibly TRBD2 (5 bases). The germline V gene has CDR1 DFQATT and CDR2 SNEGSKA (reference sequence). CDR3 length: 15 amino acids. V shed 6 bases and J shed 1 base, with 17 bases lying between them. The CDR3 spells CSAGPQTSGTDTQYF. The CDR3 region has the DNA TGCAGTGCCGGACCCCAAACTAGTGGCACAGATACGCAGTATTTT.

This clonotype was counted only a few times. The chain employs TRBV6-5 and TRBJ2-7, with 7 bases identical to TRBD2. Germline V gives CDR1 MNHEY, CDR2 SVGAGI. The V gene end was trimmed by 4 bases and the J gene end by 5 bases; junction bases not matched to a gene: 11. CDR3 size: 15 residues. The CDR3 DNA is TGTGCCAGCAGTTTGGGGCGCGGGGGTTTAGACGAGCAGTACTTC. The encoded protein is CASSLGRGGLDEQYF.

On this clonotype: A single base separates this from a much larger clone, so it may be a read error. J is TRBJ2-5 and V is TRBV10-3; D is perhaps TRBD1 (6 bases). Germline V gene sequence: CDR1 ENHRY, CDR2 SYGVKD. CDR3 length: 15 amino acids. CDR3 coding DNA: TGTGCCATCAGTGAGGGACAGTCGAGAGAAGAGACCCCGTACTTC. Translating it yields CAISEGQSREETPYF.

The chain is built from TRBV7-3 and TRBJ2-1, with D possibly being TRBD2 (5 bases). Trimming shortened V by 5 bases and J by 6 bases, and 11 bases separated the two germline ends. The CDR3 spans 13 residues. Per the germline V gene, CDR1 is SGHTA and CDR2 is FQGTGA. The CDR3: CASSPGILNEQFF. The CDR3 nucleotides are TGTGCCAGCAGCCCGGGGATTCTCAATGAGCAGTTCTTC. Variable domain in full (rest from reference TRBV7-3 and TRBJ2-1): GAGVSQTPSNKVTEKGKYVELRCDPISGHTALYWYRQSLGQGPEFLIYFQGTGAADDSGLPNDRFFAVRPEGSVSTLKIQRTERGDSAVYLCASSPGILNEQFFGPGTRLTVL.

The rearrangement uses TRBV12-3 or TRBV12-4 and TRBJ1-6; no clear D gene. CDR3 length: 12 amino acids. Trimming shortened V by 10 bases and J by 9 bases, and 13 bases separated the two germline ends. The CDR3 is CATALGGSPLHF. For the CDR3, the DNA is TGTGCCACGGCATTAGGAGGTTCACCCCTCCACTTT.

This clonotype was detected only a few times. The chain employs TRBV29-1 and TRBJ2-7; possible D gene TRBD2, 6 bases. The CDR3 totals 16 residues. Germline V lookup: CDR1 SQVTM, CDR2 ANQGSEA. V lost 6 bases, J lost 0 bases, and 21 bases lay in between. The CDR3 sequence: CSVSRGGLFFSYEQYF. Here the CDR3 DNA reads TGCAGCGTATCACGGGGAGGTTTATTTTTCTCCTACGAGCAGTACTTC.

V and J are TRBV7-6 and TRBJ2-3, with 12 bases identical to TRBD1. The V gene's germline CDR1 is SGHVS and CDR2 FNYEAQ. The CDR3 has 16 amino acids. Trimming cost V 5 bases and J 5 bases; bases outside gene matches: 8. The CDR3 sequence: CASSVPGTGGLDTQYF. As DNA, the CDR3 is TGTGCCAGCAGCGTTCCCGGGACAGGGGGCTTAGATACGCAGTATTTT.

V is TRBV2 and J is TRBJ2-3; TRBD2 matches at 11 bases. Germline CDR1 is SNHLY and CDR2 is FYNNEI. J lost 1 base, V lost 6 bases, and 9 bases had no gene match. The CDR3 contains 17 residues. CDR3 sequence (DNA): TGTGCCAGCAGCCCCAGTAGCGGGAGGGCCGGCACAGATACGCAGTATTTT. It codes for CASSPSSGRAGTDTQYF.

This clonotype was seen a few times. This chain connects TRBV29-1 to TRBJ1-4, with D possibly TRBD1 on 5 matching bases. Germline V gene sequence: CDR1 SQVTM, CDR2 ANQGSEA. This CDR3 region has 14 residues. V lost 2 bases to trimming and J lost 0 bases, with 7 bases between them. In DNA form, the CDR3 reads TGCAGCGTTGAACGGGACCCAACTAATGAAAAACTGTTTTTT. Protein product: CSVERDPTNEKLFF.

For the CDR3, the DNA is TGTGCCAGCAGCAGAGGCGCGGGTTCCAACCTCGATGAGCAGTTCTTC. Translated, it gives CASSRGAGSNLDEQFF. This sequence joins TRBV7-9 and TRBJ2-1, with D perhaps TRBD2 (5 bases). Trimming removed 5 bases from V and 8 bases from J, with 22 bases in between. Germline CDR1 reads SEHNR; CDR2 reads FQNEAQ (reference sequence). The CDR3 consists of 16 residues. Full variable domain (remainder filled in from reference TRBV7-9 and TRBJ2-1): DTGVSQNPRHKITKRGQNVTFRCDPISEHNRLYWYRQTLGQGPEFLTYFQNEAQLEKSRLLSDRFSAERPKGSFSTLEIQRTEQGDSAMYLCASSRGAGSNLDEQFFGPGTRLTVL.

The chain employs TRBV6-2 or TRBV6-3 and TRBJ1-5; TRBD1 agrees at 7 bases. Germline loops: CDR1 MNHEY, CDR2 SVGEGT. CDR3 length: 15 residues. The V gene end was trimmed by 3 bases and the J gene end by 6 bases; junction bases not matched to a gene: 8. The CDR3 loop is CASSYTSQGFQPQHF. The CDR3 nucleotides are TGTGCCAGCAGTTATACCTCACAGGGGTTTCAGCCCCAGCATTTT.

Concerning this clonotype itself: It may be a read error: a sequence one base away is much more abundant. The rearrangement joins TRBV29-1 to TRBJ2-1; 12 positions match TRBD2. Germline V gene sequence: CDR1 SQVTM, CDR2 ANQGSEA. The J segment lost 7 bases and the V segment lost 4 bases, leaving 8 bases of the junction unmatched. The CDR3 covers 15 residues. The CDR3 loop reads CSVVASGRATNEQFF. CDR3 coding DNA: TGCAGCGTTGTGGCTAGCGGGAGGGCCACAAATGAGCAGTTCTTC.